This T cell receptor (beta chain) was sequenced in a study of molecular identifiers for immune sequencing clone quantification. About the research overall: RNA, taken in replicates from approximately 20,000 or 100,000 naive CD8 cells, was split five ways, with four sequenced.

Points from the study as a whole: A shared barcode on identical TCR molecules could lead to underestimated sizes for highly expanded clones.

This clonotype was picked up many times. Its antigen remains unidentified. Trimming removed 0 bases from V and 6 bases from J, with 8 bases in between. The CDR3 contains 14 residues. Germline CDR1 and CDR2: MNHEY and SMNVEV (reference sequence). Sorting defined naive CD8 T cells as CD8+CD4-CCR7+CD45RA+. From the PCR reads, TCRdb called clonotypes with MiXCR, one entry per CDR3 protein. The sample consists of some 320,000 distinct CDR3 sequences, about 22% of them appearing once. The chain couples TRBV27 to TRBJ2-2; D ambiguous. The sequenced material came from naive CD8+ T cells from blood, with Jurkat cell RNA spiked in. Specified subset: FACS-sorted CD8+CD4-CCR7+CD45RA+ naive T cells. This sequence was found in a human donor in good health. Some libraries in this study had Jurkat cell RNA spiked in. The chain's CDR3 is CASSLSIPAGELFF. In DNA form, the CDR3 reads TGTGCCAGCAGTTTATCTATTCCGGCCGGGGAGCTGTTTTTT.